This TCR beta chain was obtained from a study of blood T cell repertoires in COVID-19. In the study overall: From the United States, Italy and Spain came samples of acute and convalescent COVID-19.

Repertoires were generated with immunoSEQ multiplex PCR, while TCRdb's copy carries only in-frame clones and drops some. This sample carries roughly 200,000 clones, approximately 82% of them seen once, and the ten largest clones take 8.6%. The V gene's germline CDR1 is MGHDK and CDR2 SYGVNS. The CDR3 loop spans 15 amino acids. V was pared by 2 bases and J by 6 bases, with 16 bases between. This TCR was sampled from a man aged 35-49 years with active or convalescent COVID-19. The gene calls are TRBV25-1 and TRBJ1-2, with D possibly being TRBD1 (5 bases). The specimen was peripheral blood. CDR3 loop: CASSEPGYGVDGYTF. Here the CDR3 DNA reads TGTGCCAGCAGTGAACCAGGGTATGGAGTCGATGGCTACACCTTC.